Listed here are 10 T cell receptor beta chains from one sample, sequenced in a study of post-analysis software for immune sequencing data. No antigen has been assigned to these receptors. General study results and limits: With TRBV5-6, TRBV5-1 and TRBV20-1 included, a handful of TRBV segments were more frequent in patients than in controls.

Unique-molecular-identifier-tagged TCR beta cDNA libraries were used. Each CDR3 protein gets one entry after TCRdb re-called the PCR reads with MiXCR. Among some 370,000 distinct CDR3 sequences, less than 40% were seen once, and the ten largest hold about an eighth. Sequenced sample: blood. Receptors originate from a girl aged 10-17 years with multiple sclerosis.

V and J are TRBV5-1 and TRBJ2-6, with D hard to call. The CDR3 consists of 13 residues. Trimming removed 2 bases at V and 4 bases at J, with 4 bases between. Germline V lookup: CDR1 SGHRS, CDR2 YFSETQ. The CDR3, as DNA: TGCGCCAGCAGCTTTTACGGGGCCAACGTCCTGACTTTC. This sequence encodes CASSFYGANVLTF. The full variable domain, with the rest looked up from reference TRBV5-1 and TRBJ2-6, is KAGVTQTPRYLIKTRGQQVTLSCSPISGHRSVSWYQQTPGQGLQFLFEYFSETQRNKGNFPGRFSGRQFSNSRSEMNVSTLELGDSALYLCASSFYGANVLTFGAGSRLTVL.

This chain links TRBV2 with TRBJ1-2, with no clear D. Trimming pared 4 bases from V and 4 bases from J, leaving 13 bases between. This CDR3 spans 14 amino acids. Germline values: CDR1 SNHLY, CDR2 FYNNEI. In nucleotides, the CDR3 is TGTGCCAGCAGTGGGGCGGTTGGGTCCTATGGCTACACCTTC. Amino acid sequence: CASSGAVGSYGYTF.

The chain has TRBV7-6 and TRBJ1-1; 7 nucleotides line up with TRBD1. V shed 5 bases, J shed 6 bases, and the junction held 12 bases outside the gene matches. This CDR3 has 15 residues. The germline gives CDR1 SGHVS, CDR2 FNYEAQ. DNA of the CDR3: TGTGCCAGCAGCCCAGTTCCGGGACAGAGGGCTGAAGCTTTCTTT. This sequence encodes CASSPVPGQRAEAFF.

Remarks on this clonotype: The conserved phenylalanine or tryptophan is not found at the CDR3 terminus, so this likely reflects a read error. The gene calls are TRBV29-1 and TRBJ1-5; the D gene is possibly TRBD1 (5 bases). The ends were cut back, 6 bases at V and 8 bases at J, with 17 bases in the middle. CDR3 length: 13 amino acids. Per germline, CDR1 SQVTM and CDR2 ANQGSEA. The CDR3 loop is CSVGVQGREPQHV. For the CDR3, the DNA is TGCAGCGTCGGGGTGCAGGGTAGGGAGCCCCAGCATGTT.

This clonotype was observed once. This chain's CDR3 is CASSEAGAGAFLQYF. The CDR3 DNA sequence: TGTGCCAGCAGTGAAGCGGGGGCGGGGGCCTTTTTACAGTACTTC. The chain links TRBV2 to TRBJ2-5, with D maybe TRBD2 (7 bases). V dropped 0 bases and J dropped 11 bases, with 19 bases sitting between them. CDR3 size: 15 residues. Germline CDR1 is SNHLY and CDR2 is FYNNEI.

The chain uses TRBV10-3 and TRBJ2-5; D ambiguous. The J call may be mistaken, given a closer DNA end match to TRBJ2-1. The CDR3 spans 11 residues. CDR1 and CDR2 (germline): ENHRY, SYGVKD. The CDR3 here is CAISETETQFF. The CDR3 DNA sequence: TGTGCCATCAGTGAGACGGAGACCCAGTTCTTC.

The chain links TRBV12-3 or TRBV12-4 to TRBJ1-5; D call uncertain. The CDR3 extends over 12 amino acids. Between the trimmed V and J ends, which lost 3 bases and 7 bases, there was a span of 7 bases. CDR3 sequence reads: CASSFGGQPQHF. The CDR3, as DNA: TGTGCCAGCAGTTTTGGTGGCCAGCCCCAGCATTTT.

This chain connects TRBV6-1 to TRBJ1-5; D possibly corresponds to TRBD1 (6 bases). CDR1 is MNHNS and CDR2 is SASEGT in the germline V gene. V lost 5 bases, J lost 0 bases, and 20 bases lay in between. CDR3 length equals 18 residues. CDR3: CASSMTGPGTYSNQPQHF. As DNA, the CDR3 is TGTGCCAGCAGTATGACAGGACCCGGGACCTATAGCAATCAGCCCCAGCATTTT.

The chain couples TRBV6-2 or TRBV6-3 to TRBJ2-5, with D unclear. This CDR3 spans 12 amino acids. The germline CDR1 and CDR2 sequences are MNHEY and SVGEGT. Trimming removed 5 bases from V and 5 bases from J, with 9 bases in between. In DNA, the CDR3 is TGTGCCAGCAGTAATCAGGAGGAGACCCAGTACTTC. Protein: CASSNQEETQYF.

J is TRBJ2-5 and V is TRBV4-2, with TRBD1 matching 9 bases. Germline-derived CDR1 and CDR2 are LGHNA and YNFKEQ. The CDR3 has 16 amino acids. V lost 5 bases to trimming and J lost 4 bases; unmatched junction nucleotides: 11. CDR3 sequence (DNA): TGTGCCAGCAGCTTTGAAGAGAGGGACAGGGCAGAGACCCAGTACTTC. Its translation: CASSFEERDRAETQYF.